Listed here are 18 T cell receptor beta chains from one sample, sequenced in a study of T cells in Graves' hyperthyroidism and ophthalmopathy. Amplification of TCR beta CDR3 regions was performed using RNA transcripts as template. First-round RT-PCR targeting the TCR CDR3 was performed with the HTBI primer set. TCRdb re-called the multiplex PCR reads with MiXCR, one entry per CDR3 protein. Here the sample spans 550,000 to 850,000 distinct CDR3 sequences, under 20% being singletons. Sequencing was done on a sample of blood. These receptors originate from a woman in her 50s with Graves' hyperthyroidism that later progressed to Graves' ophthalmopathy.

This clonotype showed up many times. This sequence joins TRBV2 and TRBJ1-2, with 12 nucleotides matching TRBD1. The CDR3 sequence is 14 residues long. J was trimmed by 6 bases and V by 6 bases; bases with no gene match: 5. Germline-derived CDR1 and CDR2 are SNHLY and FYNNEI. Here the CDR3 reads CASRRDRGQDGYTF. The DNA for the CDR3 is TGTGCCAGCAGACGGGACAGGGGGCAAGATGGCTACACCTTC. Using reference TRBV2 and TRBJ1-2 for the parts outside the CDR3, the full variable domain is EPEVTQTPSHQVTQMGQEVILRCVPISNHLYFYWYRQILGQKVEFLVSFYNNEISEKSEIFDDQFSVERPDGSNFTLKIRSTKLEDSAMYFCASRRDRGQDGYTFGSGTRLTVV.

The V gene is TRBV29-1, the J gene TRBJ2-3, with 7 bases identical to TRBD2. Germline CDR1 reads SQVTM; CDR2 reads ANQGSEA. The CDR3 length is 13 residues. The V segment lost 4 bases and the J segment 0 bases; nucleotides outside the gene matches: 1. The CDR3 here is CSVVGGSTDTQYF. The CDR3 coding sequence is TGCAGCGTTGTGGGGGGGAGCACAGATACGCAGTATTTT.

This clonotype was observed at least ten times. This chain joins TRBV11-2 and TRBJ1-2; no firm D call. This CDR3 region has 16 residues. Germline loops: CDR1 SGHAT, CDR2 FQNNGV. Trimming removed 4 bases at V and 2 bases at J, with 17 bases between. The CDR3 region has the DNA TGTGCCAGCAGCTACGCACTCCGGACTGAGAACTATGGCTACACCTTC. Translation gives CASSYALRTENYGYTF.

The V gene is TRBV6-1, the J gene TRBJ2-2, with D perhaps given as TRBD1 or TRBD2 (5 bases each). The CDR3 length is 15 residues. Per germline, CDR1 MNHNS and CDR2 SASEGT. V dropped 2 bases and J dropped 4 bases, with 11 bases sitting between them. CDR3 in amino acids: CASSEPGAFTGELFF. In DNA form, the CDR3 reads TGTGCCAGCAGTGAACCCGGGGCCTTCACCGGGGAGCTGTTTTTT.

The chain links TRBV9 to TRBJ1-5; D may be TRBD1 (6 bases). CDR3 length: 15 residues. The V gene's germline CDR1 is SGDLS and CDR2 YYNGEE. V lost 0 bases to trimming and J lost 5 bases, with 12 bases between them. The CDR3 spells CASSVDGRGHQPQHF. Here the CDR3 DNA reads TGTGCCAGCAGCGTAGACGGCAGGGGCCATCAGCCCCAGCATTTT. The complete variable domain, with remaining parts taken from reference TRBV9 and TRBJ1-5, reads DSGVTQTPKHLITATGQRVTLRCSPRSGDLSVYWYQQSLDQGLQFLIQYYNGEERAKGNILERFSAQQFPDLHSELNLSSLELGDSALYFCASSVDGRGHQPQHFGDGTRLSIL.

This clonotype occurred many times. The V call is TRBV3-1, the J call TRBJ1-1; D unresolved. Trimming removed 4 bases from V and 5 bases from J, with 17 bases in between. This CDR3 spans 15 amino acids. In germline, CDR1 is LGHDT, CDR2 YNNKEL (reference sequence). The CDR3 region has the DNA TGTGCCAGCAGCCGTGGCGTAGGAGGTATGACTGAAGCTTTCTTT. This gives the protein CASSRGVGGMTEAFF.

This clonotype occurred a few times. The chain couples TRBV7-2 to TRBJ2-3; D unresolved. The CDR3 is 19 amino acids. CDR1 SGHTA and CDR2 FQGNSA come from the germline V gene. Trimming removed 2 bases at V and 2 bases at J, with 23 bases between. CDR3 protein: CASSLMGRAAAQTTDTQYF. As DNA, the CDR3 is TGTGCCAGCAGCTTAATGGGTCGGGCTGCCGCCCAAACCACAGATACGCAGTATTTT. Complete variable domain (other parts from reference TRBV7-2 and TRBJ2-3): GAGVSQSPSNKVTEKGKDVELRCDPISGHTALYWYRQSLGQGLEFLIYFQGNSAPDKSGLPSDRFSAERTGGSVSTLTIQRTQQEDSAVYLCASSLMGRAAAQTTDTQYFGPGTRLTVL.

V gene TRBV19 combines with J gene TRBJ2-7; D unclear. V lost 6 bases and J 0 bases, leaving 15 bases between the germline ends. Germline-derived CDR1 and CDR2 are LNHDA and SQIVND (reference sequence). The CDR3 sequence is 15 residues long. The CDR3 loop is CASSPRTAVSYEQYF. CDR3 sequence (DNA): TGTGCCAGTAGCCCTAGGACGGCGGTCTCCTACGAGCAGTACTTC.

A few counts support this clonotype. The gene calls are TRBV2 and TRBJ1-1; D not resolved. Germline lookup yields CDR1 SNHLY and CDR2 FYNNEI. This CDR3 contains 13 residues. Trimming pared 8 bases from V and 3 bases from J, leaving 13 bases between. The CDR3 loop is CASQVASYTEAFF. CDR3 nucleotide sequence: TGTGCCAGCCAGGTGGCTTCTTACACTGAAGCTTTCTTT.

V usage is TRBV29-1 and J usage is TRBJ1-5; 8 bases match TRBD1. The CDR3 runs to 13 residues. The V gene's germline CDR1 is SQVTM and CDR2 ANQGSEA. J gave up 5 bases and V 5 bases, and 5 bases lay outside the gene matches. The CDR3 DNA sequence: TGCAGCGTTAAACAGGGGGGCGATCAGCCCCAGCATTTT. It yields the protein CSVKQGGDQPQHF.

Note on this clonotype: A much larger clone differs by one base, so this may be a read error. Here the CDR3 reads CASVKDGRITDTQYF. The CDR3 DNA follows: TGTGCCAGCGTCAAGGACGGGCGGATCACAGATACGCAGTATTTT. The genes are TRBV12-3 or TRBV12-4 and TRBJ2-3; D gene unclear. The CDR3 length is 15 residues. Between the trimmed V and J ends, which lost 8 bases and 2 bases, there was a span of 17 bases.

V is TRBV6-2 or TRBV6-3 and J is TRBJ2-5, with a tentative D call TRBD1 (5 bases). CDR3 length equals 14 residues. The V gene's germline CDR1 is MNHEY and CDR2 SVGEGT. Trimming removed 2 bases from V and 5 bases from J, with 12 bases in between. Here the CDR3 DNA reads TGTGCCAGCAGTTACCAACAGGAGATGGAGACCCAGTACTTC. As protein: CASSYQQEMETQYF.

This sequence joins TRBV7-9 and TRBJ1-4; D is unresolved. Germline values: CDR1 SEHNR, CDR2 FQNEAQ (reference sequence). Trimming took 5 bases from V and 8 from J, leaving 9 bases between them. The CDR3 covers 12 residues. CDR3 protein: CASSRPREKLFF. The DNA for the CDR3 is TGTGCCAGCAGCCGCCCTCGGGAAAAACTGTTTTTT. Variable domain in full (rest from reference TRBV7-9 and TRBJ1-4): DTGVSQNPRHKITKRGQNVTFRCDPISEHNRLYWYRQTLGQGPEFLTYFQNEAQLEKSRLLSDRFSAERPKGSFSTLEIQRTEQGDSAMYLCASSRPREKLFFGSGTQLSVL.

The CDR3 loop reads CASSEAVNEQYF. The DNA of the CDR3 is TGTGCCAGCAGTGAAGCCGTTAACGAGCAGTACTTC. This chain uses TRBV6-1 with TRBJ2-7; D remains ambiguous. V was clipped by 0 bases and J by 5 bases, with 5 bases between them. The CDR3 spans 12 residues. In germline, CDR1 is MNHNS, CDR2 SASEGT.

A few counts support this clonotype. The CDR3 sequence is CSASPGATDSPLHF. In nucleotides, the CDR3 is TGCAGTGCTAGCCCAGGGGCGACGGATTCACCCCTCCACTTT. The J gene is TRBJ1-6, the V gene TRBV20-1, with D perhaps matching TRBD1 (6 bases). This CDR3 region has 14 residues. V dropped 3 bases and J dropped 8 bases, with 14 bases sitting between them. Germline V gene sequence: CDR1 DFQATT, CDR2 SNEGSKA (reference sequence).

This clonotype has a count of ten or more. The rearrangement links TRBV12-3 or TRBV12-4 to TRBJ1-2; 8 nucleotides match TRBD1. The CDR3 length is 13 residues. The trim removed 6 bases at V and 3 bases at J, leaving 3 bases unmatched. The CDR3 sequence: CASRVGQDYGYTF. In nucleotides, the CDR3 is TGTGCCAGCAGAGTGGGACAGGACTATGGCTACACCTTC.

A remark on this clonotype: Since a much larger clone is just one base distant, this may be a read error. This sequence joins TRBV5-1 and TRBJ2-1; 9 bases align to TRBD2. The germline gives CDR1 SGHRS, CDR2 YFSETQ. CDR3 length: 16 amino acids. DNA of the CDR3: TGCGCCAGCAGCGTGGGGACTAGCAGACGAAACAATGAGCAGCTCTTC. Translating gives CASSVGTSRRNNEQLF.

At least ten counts were recorded for this clonotype. J is TRBJ2-7 and V is TRBV11-2; TRBD2 agrees at 8 bases. V was pared by 5 bases and J by 2 bases, with 8 bases of the junction left unmatched. Germline CDR1 is SGHAT and CDR2 is FQNNGV. This CDR3 contains 15 residues. The DNA of the CDR3 is TGTGCCAGCAGCCCTCTTTACGGGGGGGCCTACGAGCAGTACTTC. This sequence encodes CASSPLYGGAYEQYF.